These 24 T cell receptor beta chains came from one sample sequenced in a study of T cell responses to AZD1222 COVID-19 vaccine. Data came from immunoSEQ multiplex PCR; TCRdb stores just in-frame clones and leaves some out. The sample records 140,000 or so clones, approximately 93% being singletons. The source material was peripheral blood, sampled after recovery from COVID-19. The receptors come from an adult who had recovered from COVID-19.

V and J are TRBV27 and TRBJ2-3; 7 bases line up with TRBD2. The CDR3 length is 15 residues. Germline values: CDR1 MNHEY, CDR2 SMNVEV (reference sequence). V was clipped by 7 bases and J by 3 bases; unmatched bases: 10. CDR3 sequence (DNA): TGTGCCAGCAACGTAATAGCGGGCCTTACAGATACGCAGTATTTT. Translated, it gives CASNVIAGLTDTQYF.

CDR3 DNA sequence: TGTGCCAGCAGCACTCACGGGCGTGAGACCCAGTACTTC. Amino acid sequence: CASSTHGRETQYF. This rearrangement joins TRBV28 to TRBJ2-5; no definite D call. V lost 6 bases to trimming and J lost 5 bases, with 13 bases between them. The CDR3 sequence is 13 residues long. Germline V gene sequence: CDR1 MDHEN, CDR2 SYDVKM.

The V and J genes are TRBV29-1 and TRBJ2-1; 9 bases are shared with TRBD2. Germline lookup yields CDR1 SQVTM and CDR2 ANQGSEA. With V trimmed by 5 bases and J by 6 bases, 11 bases remained unmatched. The CDR3 runs to 15 residues. CDR3 bases: TGCAGCGTTCATTCGACTAGCGGAGTCTCCAATGAGCAGTTCTTC. Translating it yields CSVHSTSGVSNEQFF.

This sequence joins TRBV13 and TRBJ2-3, with D possibly being TRBD2 (6 bases). Germline V CDR1 and CDR2: PRHDT, FYEKMQ (reference sequence). The CDR3 extends over 16 amino acids. V was trimmed by 5 bases and J by 6 bases, leaving 21 bases between them. The CDR3, as DNA: TGTGCCAGCAGCCCCCTTGGGGGGAGGTTAAGGGATACGCAGTATTTT. This codes for CASSPLGGRLRDTQYF.

The chain carries TRBV10-3 and TRBJ1-4, with D perhaps TRBD1 (5 bases). The CDR3 spans 16 residues. V lost 0 bases to trimming and J lost 4 bases, with 12 bases between them. Germline V gene lookup returns CDR1 ENHRY and CDR2 SYGVKD. This CDR3 reads CAISESLRQINEKLFF. DNA of the CDR3: TGTGCCATCAGTGAGTCCCTCAGACAGATTAATGAAAAACTGTTTTTT.

V usage is TRBV7-9 and J usage is TRBJ1-1, with a possible D match to TRBD1 (6 bases). CDR3 length: 12 residues. Germline CDR1 reads SEHNR; CDR2 reads FQNEAQ (reference sequence). Trimming cost V 5 bases and J 7 bases, with 11 bases left between them. CDR3 in amino acids: CASSLGANEAFF. Written as DNA, the CDR3 is TGTGCCAGCAGCCTGGGGGCTAATGAAGCTTTCTTT. Drawing the rest from reference TRBV7-9 and TRBJ1-1, the complete variable domain is DTGVSQNPRHKITKRGQNVTFRCDPISEHNRLYWYRQTLGQGPEFLTYFQNEAQLEKSRLLSDRFSAERPKGSFSTLEIQRTEQGDSAMYLCASSLGANEAFFGQGTRLTVV.

The chain couples TRBV4-2 to TRBJ2-3, with 9 bases identical to TRBD2. Germline V gene data show CDR1 as LGHNA and CDR2 as YNFKEQ. The CDR3 is 15 residues long. The junction had 3 bases not matched to a gene; V was cut back by 1 base and J by 4 bases. The chain's CDR3 is CASSQVRTSADTQYF. DNA of the CDR3: TGTGCCAGCAGCCAAGTTCGGACTAGCGCAGATACGCAGTATTTT.

The rearrangement uses TRBV11-2 and TRBJ2-2; 9 bases line up with TRBD1. The germline gives CDR1 SGHAT, CDR2 FQNNGV. This CDR3 is 17 amino acids long. The V segment lost 6 bases and the J segment 3 bases; nucleotides outside the gene matches: 11. The CDR3 DNA reads TGTGCCAGCAGTCGAAACAGGGGGCTTGTTGACACCGGGGAGCTGTTTTTT. This gives the protein CASSRNRGLVDTGELFF.

The chain couples TRBV2 to TRBJ1-2; TRBD1 might be the D (6 bases). Germline V gives CDR1 SNHLY, CDR2 FYNNEI. Trimming shortened V by 3 bases and J by 4 bases, and 12 bases separated the two germline ends. The CDR3 has 14 amino acids. CDR3 loop: CASSEDTGPYGYTF. The DNA for the CDR3 is TGTGCCAGCAGTGAGGACACAGGGCCCTATGGCTACACCTTC.

The chain joins TRBV28 to TRBJ1-4; D perhaps matches TRBD1 (5 bases). The CDR3 is 14 amino acids. The germline CDR1 and CDR2 sequences are MDHEN and SYDVKM. V dropped 5 bases and J dropped 8 bases, with 15 bases sitting between them. CDR3 sequence: CASSGLDKGEKLFF. CDR3 nucleotides: TGTGCCAGCAGTGGCCTGGACAAAGGCGAAAAACTGTTTTTT.

V is TRBV11-2 and J is TRBJ2-5, with a possible D match to TRBD2 (6 bases). CDR1 and CDR2 from the germline V gene are SGHAT and FQNNGV. CDR3 length: 16 amino acids. Trimming cost V 0 bases and J 4 bases, with 15 bases left between them. The CDR3 DNA is TGTGCCAGCAGCTTAGAGAGGAGGGGATTTCTAGAGACCCAGTACTTC. It translates to CASSLERRGFLETQYF.

The chain employs TRBV6-2 or TRBV6-3 and TRBJ2-3, with D perhaps matching TRBD1 (6 bases). V was clipped by 4 bases and J by 2 bases, with 19 bases between them. The CDR3 consists of 17 residues. In germline, CDR1 is MNHEY, CDR2 SVGEGT. Here the CDR3 reads CASSSLGGGLLTDTQYF. The CDR3 region has the DNA TGTGCCAGCAGTTCCTTAGGGGGTGGTCTCCTCACAGATACGCAGTATTTT.

This clone was seen once. This chain joins TRBV6-5 and TRBJ1-6; possible D gene TRBD1, 5 bases. The CDR3 totals 13 residues. Germline V lookup: CDR1 MNHEY, CDR2 SVGAGI. Trimming took 8 bases from V and 4 from J, leaving 9 bases between them. The CDR3, as DNA: TGTGCCAGCCAGGGCTCATATAATTCACCCCTCCACTTT. As protein: CASQGSYNSPLHF.

The gene calls are TRBV11-2 and TRBJ2-7; D uncertain. The germline CDR1 and CDR2 sequences are SGHAT and FQNNGV. The CDR3 sequence is 12 residues long. V gave up 4 bases and J gave up 7 bases, with 11 bases separating them. The CDR3 spells CASSSSGAEQYF. In DNA, the CDR3 is TGTGCCAGCAGCTCCTCCGGCGCGGAGCAGTACTTC.

The gene calls are TRBV21-1 and TRBJ2-3; TRBD1, the table's D call, was not compared with the DNA. TRBV21-1 is a recognized pseudogene. The CDR3 length is 16 residues. CDR3 bases: TGTGCCAGCAGCAAAGTTGGGGGCAGCGGCACAGATACGCAGTATTTT. The encoded protein is CASSKVGGSGTDTQYF.

CDR3 loop: CASSTGTGLAFYEQYF. As DNA, the CDR3 is TGTGCCAGCAGCACGGGGACGGGACTAGCTTTCTACGAGCAGTACTTC. This chain uses TRBV6-2 or TRBV6-3 with TRBJ2-7; 9 bases are a match to TRBD2. The CDR3 runs 16 residues. Trimming at V came to 6 bases and at J to 3 bases, leaving 12 bases not matched to a gene. Germline values: CDR1 MNHEY, CDR2 SVGEGT.

This clone came up once. The V call is TRBV14, the J call TRBJ2-1; D remains unclear. CDR3 length equals 15 residues. Germline values: CDR1 SGHDN, CDR2 FVKESK. V was cut by 2 bases and J by 0 bases, with 8 bases left in between. The CDR3 region is CASSQFTASYNEQFF. DNA of the CDR3: TGTGCCAGCAGCCAATTTACAGCCTCCTACAATGAGCAGTTCTTC.

The V gene is TRBV11-2, the J gene TRBJ2-5, with TRBD2 as a possible D gene (5 bases). The CDR3 has 14 amino acids. Germline V gene sequence: CDR1 SGHAT, CDR2 FQNNGV. V was clipped by 5 bases and J by 2 bases, with 12 bases between them. The CDR3 DNA follows: TGTGCCAGCAGCCCTTGGAGGAAACAAGAGACCCAGTACTTC. Encoded protein: CASSPWRKQETQYF.

The chain carries TRBV19 and TRBJ2-7, with D uncertain. Trimming pared 1 base from V and 3 bases from J, leaving 16 bases between. This CDR3 has 16 residues. Germline-derived CDR1 and CDR2 are LNHDA and SQIVND (reference sequence). The CDR3 is CASSIAQAALGYEQYF. CDR3 DNA sequence: TGTGCCAGTAGTATAGCGCAAGCCGCTCTGGGCTACGAGCAGTACTTC.

CDR3 loop: CASRDLLAGEGDEQFF. The CDR3 coding sequence is TGTGCAAGTCGTGACCTCTTGGCGGGAGAAGGCGATGAGCAGTTCTTC. This chain links TRBV12-2 with TRBJ2-1; the tabulated D call, TRBD2, remains unverified against the DNA. TRBV12-2 is shown as a pseudogene. The CDR3 sequence is 16 residues long.

This clone was counted only a few times. CDR3 DNA: TGTGCCAGTAGTATAACCCCCCGTAGACAGCTGAACACTGAAGCTTTCTTT. Its protein is CASSITPRRQLNTEAFF. V gene TRBV19 combines with J gene TRBJ1-1; D may be TRBD1 (5 bases). CDR3 length: 17 residues. V was clipped by 2 bases and J by 0 bases, with 16 bases between them. Germline V gene lookup returns CDR1 LNHDA and CDR2 SQIVND (reference sequence).

This rearrangement joins TRBV5-4 to TRBJ2-5, with D perhaps matching TRBD1 or TRBD2 (6 bases each). The CDR3 contains 15 residues. Trimming left V 1 base short and J 5 bases short, with 15 bases between. CDR1 is SGHNT, CDR2 YYREEE, per germline (reference sequence). Written as DNA, the CDR3 is TGTGCCAGCAGCTTGTATGGGGGGCGAAGCGAGACCCAGTACTTC. Translating gives CASSLYGGRSETQYF.

V usage is TRBV6-6 and J usage is TRBJ1-1; 10 bases map to TRBD1. V lost 2 bases and J lost 5; bases outside the gene matches: 2. Per the germline V gene, CDR1 is MNHNY and CDR2 is SVGAGI (reference sequence). CDR3 length: 14 amino acids. The CDR3 DNA follows: TGTGCCAGCAGTTACGGGACAGGGGATACTGAAGCTTTCTTT. As protein: CASSYGTGDTEAFF.

The chain has TRBV27 and TRBJ1-1, with a weak D call TRBD1 (6 bases). V lost 7 bases and J lost 11, with 17 bases in between. From germline, CDR1 is MNHEY and CDR2 SMNVEV (reference sequence). This CDR3 spans 12 amino acids. CDR3 nucleotide sequence: TGTGCCAGCATGTCTGGAACAGGGCTGGCTTTCTTT. This translates into CASMSGTGLAFF.